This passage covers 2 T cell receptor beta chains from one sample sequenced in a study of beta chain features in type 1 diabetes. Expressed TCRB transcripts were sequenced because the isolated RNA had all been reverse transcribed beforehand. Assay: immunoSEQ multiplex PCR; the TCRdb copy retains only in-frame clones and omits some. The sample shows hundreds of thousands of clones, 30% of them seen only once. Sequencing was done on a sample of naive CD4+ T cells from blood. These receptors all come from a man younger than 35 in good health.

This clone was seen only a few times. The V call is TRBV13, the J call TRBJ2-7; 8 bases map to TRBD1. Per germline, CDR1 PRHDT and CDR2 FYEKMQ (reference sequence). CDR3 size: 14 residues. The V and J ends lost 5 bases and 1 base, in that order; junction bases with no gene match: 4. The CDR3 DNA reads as TGTGCCAGCAGCCGACAGGGGTCTTCCTACGAGCAGTACTTC. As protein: CASSRQGSSYEQYF.

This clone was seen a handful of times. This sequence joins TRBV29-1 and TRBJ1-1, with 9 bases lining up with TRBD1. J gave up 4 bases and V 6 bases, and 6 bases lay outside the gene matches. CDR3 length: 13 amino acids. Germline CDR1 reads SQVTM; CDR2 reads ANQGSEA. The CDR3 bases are TGCAGCGTGGACAGGGGAGGGAGCACTGAAGCTTTCTTT. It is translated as CSVDRGGSTEAFF.